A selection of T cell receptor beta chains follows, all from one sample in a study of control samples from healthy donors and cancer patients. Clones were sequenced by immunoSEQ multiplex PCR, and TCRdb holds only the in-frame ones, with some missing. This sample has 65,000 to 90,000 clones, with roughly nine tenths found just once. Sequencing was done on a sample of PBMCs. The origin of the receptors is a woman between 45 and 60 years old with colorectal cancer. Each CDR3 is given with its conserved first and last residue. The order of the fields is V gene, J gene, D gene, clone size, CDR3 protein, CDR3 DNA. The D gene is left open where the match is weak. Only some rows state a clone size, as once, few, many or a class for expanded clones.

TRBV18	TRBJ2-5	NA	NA	CASSTRGAETQYF	TGTGCCAGCTCAACTCGAGGGGCGGAGACCCAGTACTTC
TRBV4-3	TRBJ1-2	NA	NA	CASSQDPSLYGYTF	TGCGCCAGCAGCCAAGACCCAAGCCTCTATGGCTACACCTTC
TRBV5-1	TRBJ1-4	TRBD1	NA	CASSPGQEGEKLFF	TGCGCCAGCAGCCCTGGACAGGAGGGGGAAAAACTGTTTTTT
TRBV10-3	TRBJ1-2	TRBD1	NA	CAISELRGAGGDGYTF	TGTGCCATCAGTGAGTTAAGGGGGGCAGGGGGCGATGGCTACACCTTC
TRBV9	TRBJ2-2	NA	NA	CASSVSSGDAGELFF	TGTGCCAGCAGCGTCAGTTCGGGGGACGCCGGGGAGCTGTTTTTT
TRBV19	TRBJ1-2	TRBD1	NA	CASSSGQGTNYGYTF	TGTGCCAGTAGTAGTGGACAGGGAACTAACTATGGCTACACCTTC
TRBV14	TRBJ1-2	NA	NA	CASSQDGMRGRGYGYTF	TGTGCCAGCAGCCAAGACGGGATGAGGGGCCGAGGCTATGGCTACACCTTC
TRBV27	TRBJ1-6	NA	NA	CASRATGPNNSPLHF	TGTGCCAGCAGGGCGACAGGCCCTAATAATTCACCCCTCCACTTT
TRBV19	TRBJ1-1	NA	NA	CASSTAKGLLNTEAFF	TGTGCCAGTAGTACAGCGAAGGGACTGCTGAACACTGAAGCTTTCTTT
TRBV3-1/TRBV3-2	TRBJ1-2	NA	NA	CASSQELGYGYTF	TGTGCCAGCAGCCAAGAATTAGGCTATGGCTACACCTTC
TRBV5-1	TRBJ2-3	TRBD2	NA	CASSPGGTAGSTQYF	TGCGCCAGCAGCCCGGGGGGAACTGCAGGCAGTACGCAGTATTTT
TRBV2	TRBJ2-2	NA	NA	CASRAGTGRSGELFF	TGTGCCAGCAGGGCCGGGACCGGTAGATCCGGGGAGCTGTTTTTT
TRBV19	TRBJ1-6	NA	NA	CASSITGGNSPLHF	TGTGCCAGTAGTATTACGGGAGGCAATTCACCCCTCCACTTT
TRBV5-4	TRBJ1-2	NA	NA	CASSSGTWMGGYTF	TGTGCCAGCAGCTCCGGGACCTGGATGGGTGGCTACACCTTC
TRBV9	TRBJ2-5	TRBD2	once	CASSTGTSGVETQYF	TGTGCCAGCAGCACAGGGACTAGCGGGGTGGAGACCCAGTACTTC
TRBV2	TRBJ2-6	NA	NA	CASSELGAPGANVLTF	TGTGCCAGCAGTGAACTGGGGGCCCCTGGGGCCAACGTCCTGACTTTC
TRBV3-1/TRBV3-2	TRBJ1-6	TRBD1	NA	CASSLDREGSPLHF	TGTGCCAGCAGCCTCGACAGGGAGGGGTCACCCCTCCACTTT
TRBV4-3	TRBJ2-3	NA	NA	CASSQRGGTDTQYF	TGCGCCAGCAGCCAGCGGGGAGGCACAGATACGCAGTATTTT
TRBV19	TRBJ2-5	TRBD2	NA	CASSVPTSGVVGETQYF	TGTGCCAGTAGTGTACCTACTAGCGGGGTGGTCGGGGAGACCCAGTACTTC
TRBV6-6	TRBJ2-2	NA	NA	CASSYPQTGELFF	TGTGCCAGCAGTTACCCGCAGACCGGGGAGCTGTTTTTT
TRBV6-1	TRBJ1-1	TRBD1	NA	CASSDQGANTEAFF	TGTGCCAGCAGTGACCAGGGGGCGAACACTGAAGCTTTCTTT
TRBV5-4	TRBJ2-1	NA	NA	CASSLAGRREQFF	TGTGCCAGCAGCTTGGCCGGCCGTCGTGAGCAGTTCTTC
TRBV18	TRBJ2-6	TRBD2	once	CASSPLGLAGGAGANVLTF	TGTGCCAGCTCACCGTTAGGACTAGCGGGGGGTGCTGGGGCCAACGTCCTGACTTTC
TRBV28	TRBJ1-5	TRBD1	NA	CASSFGQVSNQPQHF	TGTGCCAGCAGTTTCGGACAGGTTAGCAATCAGCCCCAGCATTTT
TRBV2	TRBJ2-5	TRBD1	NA	CASSGDSQETQYF	TGTGCCAGCAGTGGGGACAGCCAAGAGACCCAGTACTTC
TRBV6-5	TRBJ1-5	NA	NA	CASSDRGGAGQPQHF	TGTGCCAGCAGCGATAGGGGGGGCGCGGGTCAGCCCCAGCATTTT
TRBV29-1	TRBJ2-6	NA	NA	CSVYTGTGANVLTF	TGCAGCGTTTACACAGGAACTGGGGCCAACGTCCTGACTTTC
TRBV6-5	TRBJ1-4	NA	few	CASSYSDRHNEKLFF	TGTGCCAGCAGCTATAGTGACAGACATAATGAAAAACTGTTTTTT
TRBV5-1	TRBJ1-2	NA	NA	CASSYMDRTNYGYTF	TGCGCCAGCAGCTACATGGACAGAACTAACTATGGCTACACCTTC
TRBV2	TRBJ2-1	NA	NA	CASSEEGYLGQFF	TGTGCCAGCAGTGAAGAGGGTTACTTAGGGCAGTTCTTC
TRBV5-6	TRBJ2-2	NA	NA	CASREQGGYGTGELFF	TGTGCCAGCAGAGAACAGGGAGGGTATGGGACCGGGGAGCTGTTTTTT
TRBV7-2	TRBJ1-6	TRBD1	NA	CASSLARTGNSPLHF	TGTGCCAGCAGCTTAGCAAGGACAGGCAATTCACCCCTCCACTTT
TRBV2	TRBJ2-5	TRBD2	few	CASSGTLAGGLRDQYF	TGTGCCAGCAGTGGAACCCTAGCGGGGGGCCTTCGGGACCAGTACTTC
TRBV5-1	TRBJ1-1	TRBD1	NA	CASSLAGTGGTEAFF	TGCGCCAGCAGCTTGGCAGGGACAGGGGGCACTGAAGCTTTCTTT
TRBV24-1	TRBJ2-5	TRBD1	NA	CATSDSRQGASETQYF	TGTGCCACCAGTGACTCCCGTCAGGGGGCCTCAGAGACCCAGTACTTC
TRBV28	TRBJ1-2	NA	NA	CASSPPRRSNYGYTF	TGTGCCAGCAGTCCCCCTCGGCGAAGTAACTATGGCTACACCTTC
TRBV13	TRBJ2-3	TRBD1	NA	CASSLVGWDRDVTDTQYF	TGTGCCAGCAGCTTAGTGGGATGGGACAGGGATGTGACAGATACGCAGTATTTT
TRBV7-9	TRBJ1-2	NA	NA	CASSLGGALAYGYTF	TGTGCCAGCAGCTTAGGGGGGGCGCTGGCCTATGGCTACACCTTC
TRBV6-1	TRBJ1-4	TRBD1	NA	CASSEMTGVGEKLFF	TGTGCCAGCAGTGAAATGACAGGGGTAGGGGAAAAACTGTTTTTT
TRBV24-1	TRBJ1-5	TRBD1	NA	CATSDAQGASQPQHF	TGTGCCACCAGTGATGCGCAGGGGGCTTCTCAGCCCCAGCATTTT
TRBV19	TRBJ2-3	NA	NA	CASSITPSTDTQYF	TGTGCCAGTAGTATTACTCCTAGCACAGATACGCAGTATTTT
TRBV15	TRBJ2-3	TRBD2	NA	CATSRESSGGAVAQYF	TGTGCCACCAGCAGAGAGTCCAGCGGGGGGGCGGTAGCGCAGTATTTT
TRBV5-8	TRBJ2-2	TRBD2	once	CASSWSGTSGNTGELFF	TGTGCCAGCAGCTGGTCCGGGACTAGCGGCAACACCGGGGAGCTGTTTTTT
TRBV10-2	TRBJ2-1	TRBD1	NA	CASKLGTGRNNEQFF	TGCGCCAGCAAACTCGGGACAGGGCGCAACAATGAGCAGTTCTTC
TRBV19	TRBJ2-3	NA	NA	CASSTRDTQYF	TGTGCCAGTAGTACCCGGGATACGCAGTATTTT
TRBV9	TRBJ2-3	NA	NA	CASSVEVGTDTQYF	TGTGCCAGCAGCGTAGAGGTTGGCACAGATACGCAGTATTTT
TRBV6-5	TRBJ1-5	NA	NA	CASSQRGFNNQPQHF	TGTGCCAGCAGTCAACGGGGATTCAACAATCAGCCCCAGCATTTT
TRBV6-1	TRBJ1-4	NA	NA	CASSDDGGPFEKLFF	TGTGCCAGCAGTGACGACGGGGGCCCTTTTGAAAAACTGTTTTTT
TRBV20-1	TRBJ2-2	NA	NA	CSASPGANTGELFF	TGCAGTGCTAGTCCAGGGGCGAACACCGGGGAGCTGTTTTTT
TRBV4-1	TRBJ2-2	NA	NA	CASSKPARDPNFGELFF	TGCGCCAGCAGCAAACCCGCTCGGGACCCAAATTTCGGGGAGCTGTTTTTT